This T cell receptor beta chain derives from a study of molecular identifiers for immune sequencing clone quantification. V lost 5 bases, J lost 7 bases, and 11 bases stayed unmatched. The CDR3 loop spans 18 amino acids. CDR1 is SGHTA and CDR2 is FQGNSA in the germline V gene. On this clonotype: Its antigen is as yet unknown.

Broader study findings: Whereas clones above 20 RNA copies held under 1% of naive-cell molecules, they held over 97% of effector molecules.

Methods described previously, with TCR primers listed, were used for bulk TCR libraries. TCRdb reprocessed the PCR reads with MiXCR, giving one entry per CDR3 protein. Among around 470,000 distinct CDR3 sequences, 20% to 25% were seen once, and the ten largest hold around 0.84%. When naive CD8 T cells were sorted, they were gated as CD8+CD4-CCR7+CD45RA+. The clonotype was recovered from a human donor in good health. Some libraries in this study had Jurkat cell RNA spiked in. Sequencing used naive CD8+ T cells from blood, with Jurkat cell RNA spiked in. Subset meaning: FACS-sorted CD8+CD4-CCR7+CD45RA+ naive T cells. V and J are TRBV7-2 and TRBJ2-1, with 16 positions matching TRBD2. Written as DNA, the CDR3 is TGTGCCAGCAGCCCGGGACTAGCGGGAGGGCCTTATTCAAATGAGCAGTTCTTC. It translates to CASSPGLAGGPYSNEQFF. Filled out from reference TRBV7-2 and TRBJ2-1, the complete variable domain reads GAGVSQSPSNKVTEKGKDVELRCDPISGHTALYWYRQSLGQGLEFLIYFQGNSAPDKSGLPSDRFSAERTGGSVSTLTIQRTQQEDSAVYLCASSPGLAGGPYSNEQFFGPGTRLTVL.